The sequence of this TCR beta chain was determined in a study of read filtering for tumor transcriptome and immune sequencing. The overall study: Per sample, TCR-region reads ranged about 4 to 10.27 million by IR-seq, roughly 75 to 1273 by RNA-seq.

Whole-study results and caveats: Even smaller IR-seq throughput identified most shared clonotypes. In IR-seq, single-read clonotypes were about 81.9% of clonotypes but 3.5% to 4% of reads.

Every patient had bone marrow sampled while the disease was active. The germline CDR1 and CDR2 sequences are MDHEN and SYDVKM. The CDR3 covers 16 residues. The ends were cut back, 4 bases at V and 0 bases at J, with 13 bases in the middle. This library used roughly 430 ng RNA and molecular barcoded adaptors spanning alpha/delta and beta/gamma chains. Via MiXCR, TCRdb re-called the reads, giving one row per CDR3 protein. The sample yields about 93,000 distinct CDR3 sequences, 20% to 25% seen once. This clonotype has ten or more counts. What it recognizes is unknown. This TCR came from a donor aged 40 or over with multiple myeloma. Sample: a population of CD138-negative cells sorted from bone marrow. The chain carries TRBV28 and TRBJ2-4, with D possibly TRBD1 on 6 matching bases. CDR3 loop: CASSSLRGLAKNIQYF. CDR3 DNA: TGTGCCAGCAGTTCCCTCAGGGGTCTAGCCAAAAACATTCAGTACTTC.